This T cell receptor (beta chain) appears in the sequencing data of a study of OX40 agonist ivuxolimab in advanced cancers. Collection of blood occurred at baseline, at cycle 4 day 1, and at cycle 7 day 1. Profiling relied on immunoSEQ multiplex PCR, and the TCRdb table lists in-frame clones only, not all of them. The sample shows some 46,000 clones, around 85% of them seen only once. V was shortened by 0 bases and J by 2 bases, with 10 bases between the two germline ends. The length of the CDR3 is 15 residues. The V gene's germline CDR1 is KGHSH and CDR2 LQKENI. Details on this clone: The antigen is undetermined.

Study-wide results and caveats: At 0.1 to 3.0 mg/kg and by week 6, CD4+ and CD8+ T cells in the blood had expanded clonally.

This chain links TRBV18 with TRBJ1-2; D unresolved. The sequencing used CD4+ or CD8+ T cells sorted from blood, collected in a trial of the OX40 agonist ivuxolimab. The clonotype comes from an adult with an advanced solid tumor such as melanoma, head and neck, liver or kidney cancer. CDR3 nucleotide sequence: TGTGCCAGCTCACCACCGGACGGGCCCAACTATGGCTACACCTTC. Encoded protein: CASSPPDGPNYGYTF.